The table lists the clone carrying this T cell receptor (beta chain) with a count of one. Its antigen is unidentified. This entry comes from a study of cytomegalovirus exposure and HLA in healthy donors. Study in general: HLA-typed donors were the source of approximately 80 million unique TCRs held in an early data release.

The CDR3 loop spans 16 amino acids. The germline V gene encodes CDR1 SGDLS and CDR2 YYNGEE. Deletions cut 0 bases from V and 4 bases from J, with 13 bases between. The study, taken as a whole, reports: Common viral pathogens (according to a later analysis) appeared linked to several of the most significant clusters. Earlier analysis yielded a pattern in which most TCR beta V segments were productive about 87% or about 30% of the time.

The PCR made use of 60 Vbeta and 13 Jbeta primers. Some clones are missing from TCRdb's copy, which holds only in-frame ones; the method was immunoSEQ multiplex PCR. Of about 92,000 clones in the sample, 55% to 75% were seen once. Among the donors, all were healthy bone marrow donors. The TCR comes from a middle-aged man in good health and CMV-seronegative. This chain links TRBV9 with TRBJ2-2; D remains unclear. Source material: PBMCs. CDR3 bases: TGTGCCAGCAGCGTAGACCCAGCGACCGTCACCGGGGAGCTGTTTTTT. Protein sequence: CASSVDPATVTGELFF. Drawing the rest from reference TRBV9 and TRBJ2-2, the complete variable domain is DSGVTQTPKHLITATGQRVTLRCSPRSGDLSVYWYQQSLDQGLQFLIQYYNGEERAKGNILERFSAQQFPDLHSELNLSSLELGDSALYFCASSVDPATVTGELFFGEGSRLTVL.